This TCR beta chain stems from a study of CD8 T cells in Susac syndrome. Study results and caveats: As acknowledged by the study, its TCR sequencing and HLA analysis included a relatively small number of individuals.

In blood CD8+ and CD4+ T cells, TCR beta underwent sequencing. V lost 2 bases, J lost 1 base, and 7 bases lay in between. CDR1 and CDR2 from the germline V gene are SGHNT and YYREEE (reference sequence). This CDR3 is built from 14 residues. Concerning this clonotype: Its antigen is unknown.

Random-hexamer reverse transcription was applied to roughly 0.5 to 1 ug RNA. TCRdb reprocessed the immunoSEQ multiplex PCR reads via MiXCR and lists one record per CDR3 protein. This table has approximately 160,000 distinct CDR3 sequences, 95% to 97% appearing once. V usage is TRBV5-4 and J usage is TRBJ1-5; D call uncertain. Sample: CD4+ T cells from PBMCs. This receptor was taken from a human donor with Susac syndrome. CDR3 region: CASSFMESNQPQHF. DNA of the CDR3: TGTGCCAGCAGCTTTATGGAGAGCAATCAGCCCCAGCATTTT.